This T cell receptor beta chain stems from a study of T cells in Graves' hyperthyroidism and ophthalmopathy. Study-wide results and caveats: Blood also carried most thyroid clonotypes expanded above 0.001.

The CDR3 totals 13 residues. Germline V gene data show CDR1 as MNHNS and CDR2 as SASEGT. In the case of this clonotype: Its antigen remains unidentified. A read error may explain this, as a much larger clone is one base away.

Each ophthalmopathy patient scored at least 3 on the Clinical Activity Score and at least 4 on NOSPECS grade, with duration under 3 months. PBMCs were derived from approximately 10 ml fresh peripheral blood. Amplification yielded TCR beta CDR3 regions, with RNA transcripts as the source. RT-PCR in the first round (using the HTBI primer set) targeted the TCR CDR3. MiXCR was run by TCRdb on the multiplex PCR reads, yielding one entry per CDR3 protein. The sample has 500,000 or so distinct CDR3 sequences; approximately 17% are singletons. The chain joins TRBV6-1 to TRBJ1-2, with 7 bases lining up with TRBD1. Material for sequencing was blood. The receptor was isolated from a woman aged 18-35 years with Graves' ophthalmopathy. The CDR3 nucleotides read TGTACCAGCAGCGACGAGACAGGGAGGGGCTACACCTTC. It codes for CTSSDETGRGYTF.